Listed below are T cell receptor beta chains from one sample, sequenced in a study of blood T cell repertoires in COVID-19. Produced via immunoSEQ multiplex PCR; TCRdb's table is partial and in-frame only. There are a few hundred thousand clones in the sample; roughly 80% occur only once, and roughly 4.5% lies in the top ten. The sequenced sample consisted of peripheral blood. The source of these receptors is a man in his 60s who had recovered from COVID-19. The CDR3 runs from the conserved cysteine through the conserved F or W. The order of the fields is clone size, V gene, J gene, D gene, CDR3 DNA, CDR3 protein. A D gene is named only where the DNA matches it firmly. Expanded clones are given a class, and other clones once, few, many or no size at all.

once	TRBV20-1	TRBJ1-5	TRBD1	TGCAGTGCTAGTCTCTGGACAGGGAGCAATCAGCCCCAGCATTTT	CSASLWTGSNQPQHF
NA	TRBV5-1	TRBJ2-1	TRBD2	TGCGCCAGCAGCCGGATCCGAGCGGGAGACAATGAGCAGTTCTTC	CASSRIRAGDNEQFF
NA	TRBV18	TRBJ2-1	NA	TGTGCCAGCTCACCACCGGCTAGCAGAAACAATGAGCAGTTCTTC	CASSPPASRNNEQFF
NA	TRBV7-9	TRBJ2-3	NA	TGTGCCAGCAGCCCCGAATCTCCAGGGAAAGATACGCAGTATTTT	CASSPESPGKDTQYF
NA	TRBV15	TRBJ1-2	TRBD1	TGTGCCACCAGCAGCGAATACAGGGGAAGTGACTATGGCTACACCTTC	CATSSEYRGSDYGYTF
NA	TRBV19	TRBJ1-2	TRBD1	TGTGCCAGTAACCCCGGGACAGGGGCCCTTAACTATGGCTACACCTTC	CASNPGTGALNYGYTF
NA	TRBV7-2	TRBJ2-7	TRBD2	TGTGCCAGCAGCTTAGCGGCGGGAGGGCCCTACGAGCAGTACTTC	CASSLAAGGPYEQYF
few	TRBV4-1	TRBJ2-7	TRBD2	TGCGCCAGCAGCCAAGCCGCCGGGACTAGCGGTATCTACGAGCAGTACTTC	CASSQAAGTSGIYEQYF
few	TRBV18	TRBJ1-2	TRBD1	TGTGCCAGCTCACCGTTGGGACAGCCAGAAGGCTACACCTTC	CASSPLGQPEGYTF
few	TRBV19	TRBJ2-5	TRBD2	TGTGCCAGTAGTATGGGGAGGGGTGTCGAGACCCAGTACTTC	CASSMGRGVETQYF
NA	TRBV19	TRBJ2-1	NA	TGTGCCAGTAGTCGGGCAGGGTGGCATGAGCAGTTCTTC	CASSRAGWHEQFF
NA	TRBV7-2	TRBJ1-5	TRBD1	TGTGCCAGCAGCTTAAGGGGACAGGATCCCAATCAGCCCCAGCATTTT	CASSLRGQDPNQPQHF
few	TRBV5-1	TRBJ1-4	NA	TGCGCCAGCAGTCGGACGGGGGATTGGGAAAAACTGTTTTTT	CASSRTGDWEKLFF
NA	TRBV9	TRBJ1-1	NA	TGTGCCAGCAGCGTAGGCCCCGGGAACACTGAAGCTTTCTTT	CASSVGPGNTEAFF
NA	TRBV9	TRBJ2-4	NA	TGTGCCAGCAGCGTGGCAGGGAAAAACATTCAGTACTTC	CASSVAGKNIQYF
NA	TRBV6-6	TRBJ2-1	NA	TGTGCCAGCAGCAAACCAGGGCAGGGGACCGATGAGCAGTTCTTC	CASSKPGQGTDEQFF
NA	TRBV2	TRBJ2-2	TRBD1	TGTGCCAGCAGTAGGCCGGGACAGCTTCACACCGGGGAGCTGTTTTTT	CASSRPGQLHTGELFF
once	TRBV6-1	TRBJ1-5	TRBD1	TGTGCCAGCAGTGAGTTAGGGACAGGGGTTAGCAATCAGCCCCAGCATTTT	CASSELGTGVSNQPQHF
once	TRBV7-3	TRBJ2-6	TRBD1	TGTGCCAGCAGCAAACAGACAGGGGTCTCTGGGGCCAACGTCCTGACTTTC	CASSKQTGVSGANVLTF
NA	TRBV7-3	TRBJ2-2	TRBD1	TGTGCCAGCAGCCTCCTCGACAGGGTCTCGGCCGGGGAGCTGTTTTTT	CASSLLDRVSAGELFF
NA	TRBV9	TRBJ2-7	TRBD2	TGTGCCAGCAGCGCAGAACCGGGGGGCTCCTACGAGCAGTACTTC	CASSAEPGGSYEQYF
NA	TRBV6-1	TRBJ1-3	NA	TGTGCCAGCAGTGATAACAGAAACTCTGGAAACACCATATATTTT	CASSDNRNSGNTIYF